The 24 T cell receptor beta chains given below trace back to one sample, sequenced in a study of T cell repertoires in cytomegalovirus infection. What these receptors recognize is not known. Via MiXCR, TCRdb re-called the reads, giving one row per CDR3 protein. The data hold hundreds of thousands of distinct CDR3 sequences, with around 32% observed a single time. The source material was cultured PBMCs, sampled from culture after CMV antigen stimulation. Receptor source: a human donor in good health (CMV status not recorded). Some clones in this sample may be carry-over from other donors' samples.

This clonotype occurred many times. The chain carries TRBV7-2 and TRBJ2-3; no definite D call. The CDR3 extends over 14 amino acids. CDR1 and CDR2 from the germline V gene are SGHTA and FQGNSA. The V end lost 2 bases, the J end lost 6 bases, and 12 bases lay between the germline ends. This chain's CDR3 is CASSLSPGYDTQYF. CDR3 nucleotides: TGTGCCAGCAGCTTATCCCCAGGTTACGATACGCAGTATTTT.

V and J are TRBV24-1 and TRBJ2-5, with 7 bases aligning to TRBD1. Trimming removed 4 bases from V and 5 bases from J; junction bases left unmatched: 6. CDR1 and CDR2 (germline): KGHDR, SFDVKD. CDR3 length equals 14 residues. The CDR3 spells CATSDPGQPETQYF. The CDR3 bases are TGTGCCACCAGTGACCCGGGACAGCCGGAGACCCAGTACTTC.

V and J are TRBV6-2 or TRBV6-3 and TRBJ2-2; D remains ambiguous. Per the germline V gene, CDR1 is MNHEY and CDR2 is SVGEGT. Trimming shortened V by 7 bases and J by 0 bases, and 12 bases separated the two germline ends. CDR3 size: 15 residues. Here the CDR3 DNA reads TGTGCCAGCACCAGGACGGCCGCGAACACCGGGGAGCTGTTTTTT. Amino acid sequence: CASTRTAANTGELFF.

This chain joins TRBV6-6 and TRBJ2-7; maybe TRBD1 (5 bases). Germline V gene sequence: CDR1 MNHNY, CDR2 SVGAGI (reference sequence). V was cut by 7 bases and J by 0 bases, with 10 bases left in between. The CDR3 runs to 13 residues. CDR3 in amino acids: CASTTGRSYEQYF. The CDR3 DNA is TGTGCCAGCACCACAGGCCGCTCCTACGAGCAGTACTTC.

Concerning this clonotype itself: A much larger clone is a single base away; this may be a read error. The CDR3 DNA reads as TGTGCCAGCAGCTTAGGGGCCTTGAGTGAAATACTGTTTTTT. Protein sequence: CASSLGALSEILFF. The chain is built from TRBV7-6 and TRBJ1-4; D not certain. The germline V gene has CDR1 SGHVS and CDR2 FNYEAQ. The CDR3 has 14 amino acids. The full variable domain, in which reference TRBV7-6 and TRBJ1-4 provide the parts outside the CDR3, is GAGVSQSPRYKVTKRGQDVALRCDPISGHVSLYWYRQALGQGPEFLTYFNYEAQQDKSGLPNDRFSAERPEGSISTLTIQRTEQRDSAMYRCASSLGALSEILFFGSGTQLSVL.

The V gene is TRBV6-6, the J gene TRBJ2-2, with TRBD2 matching 7 bases. Germline-derived CDR1 and CDR2 are MNHNY and SVGAGI (reference sequence). CDR3 size: 15 residues. J gave up 8 bases and V 6 bases, and 12 bases lay outside the gene matches. CDR3 bases: TGTGCCAGCAGAGGGGACTACCGAAGGCAAGGGGAGCTGTTTTTT. It codes for CASRGDYRRQGELFF.

V gene TRBV7-2 combines with J gene TRBJ2-5; TRBD2 might be the D (6 bases). Germline V gene lookup returns CDR1 SGHTA and CDR2 FQGNSA. The CDR3 spans 15 residues. V shed 4 bases and J shed 1 base, with 13 bases lying between them. This CDR3 reads CASSWGDPPQETQYF. The CDR3 DNA reads TGTGCCAGCAGCTGGGGGGACCCTCCCCAAGAGACCCAGTACTTC.

This clonotype showed up just a few times. The chain recombines TRBV5-4 with TRBJ2-1, with D maybe TRBD1 (6 bases). This CDR3 region has 11 residues. Trimming took off 2 bases at V and 15 bases at J, with 12 bases between the two ends. The germline V gene encodes CDR1 SGHNT and CDR2 YYREEE (reference sequence). The CDR3 sequence is CASSFGLDRFF. As DNA, the CDR3 is TGTGCCAGCAGCTTTGGACTGGACAGGTTCTTC.

The chain has TRBV5-6 and TRBJ2-5; D unclear. Germline V CDR1 and CDR2: SGHDT, YYEEEE. V was shortened by 4 bases and J by 5 bases, with 15 bases between the two germline ends. CDR3 length: 14 amino acids. The CDR3 coding sequence is TGTGCCAGCAGCCACGTTGGGCTTCCCGAGACCCAGTACTTC. It codes for CASSHVGLPETQYF.

This clonotype appeared many times. The chain carries TRBV7-9 and TRBJ1-1, with D possibly TRBD1 on 6 matching bases. The germline CDR1 and CDR2 sequences are SEHNR and FQNEAQ (reference sequence). CDR3 length equals 14 residues. V dropped 1 base and J dropped 5 bases, with 11 bases sitting between them. CDR3 nucleotide sequence: TGTGCCAGCAGCTTAGTGCTGGGGGCTACTGAAGCTTTCTTT. This gives the protein CASSLVLGATEAFF.

The J gene is TRBJ1-1, the V gene TRBV12-3 or TRBV12-4; D uncertain. The length of the CDR3 is 11 residues. V lost 0 bases, J lost 7 bases, and 3 bases lay in between. This CDR3 is CASSLAGEAFF. In DNA, the CDR3 is TGTGCCAGCAGTTTAGCGGGTGAAGCTTTCTTT.

Many counts were recorded for this clonotype. V is TRBV7-2 and J is TRBJ2-1, with TRBD2 identical over 9 bases. The V gene's germline CDR1 is SGHTA and CDR2 FQGNSA. Trimming cost V 5 bases and J 4 bases; bases outside gene matches: 6. The CDR3 contains 15 residues. The CDR3 sequence is CASSRSSGTYNEQFF. The CDR3 bases are TGTGCCAGCAGCAGGTCTAGCGGGACTTACAATGAGCAGTTCTTC.

The chain uses TRBV5-5 and TRBJ1-4; TRBD1 is a possible D gene (5 bases). Looked up from germline, CDR1 is SGHKS and CDR2 is YYEKEE (reference sequence). The CDR3 is 17 amino acids. Trimming took 2 bases from V and 0 from J, leaving 14 bases between them. The CDR3 DNA follows: TGTGCCAGCAGCTTCCGGGGACGGACTGCAACTAATGAAAAACTGTTTTTT. Translated, it gives CASSFRGRTATNEKLFF.

The chain has TRBV27 and TRBJ1-2; TRBD1 matches 10 bases. With 3 bases clipped from V and 4 bases from J, the junction kept 5 bases outside the gene matches. Germline V gene data show CDR1 as MNHEY and CDR2 as SMNVEV (reference sequence). There are 15 residues in the CDR3. CDR3 region: CASSFGQGVGYGYTF. In nucleotides, the CDR3 is TGTGCCAGCAGTTTTGGACAGGGGGTGGGCTATGGCTACACCTTC.

There are many counts of this clonotype. V and J are TRBV7-2 and TRBJ2-7, with 8 positions matching TRBD2. Germline loops: CDR1 SGHTA, CDR2 FQGNSA. The V segment lost 4 bases and the J segment 3 bases; nucleotides outside the gene matches: 8. CDR3 length: 15 amino acids. CDR3 nucleotide sequence: TGTGCCAGCAGCTACCGGGGGGGCCTGGGCTACGAGCAGTACTTC. Encoded protein: CASSYRGGLGYEQYF.

This chain connects TRBV19 to TRBJ2-1, with D possibly called TRBD1 or TRBD2 (6 bases each). The germline CDR1 and CDR2 sequences are LNHDA and SQIVND (reference sequence). The V gene lost 6 bases and the J gene lost 0 bases, with 12 bases spanning the gap. This CDR3 contains 15 residues. CDR3 nucleotide sequence: TGTGCCAGTAGGTTGGGGGGCAGCTCCTACAATGAGCAGTTCTTC. It is translated as CASRLGGSSYNEQFF.

The chain links TRBV9 to TRBJ2-1; D gene uncertain. V lost 4 bases and J lost 10, with 21 bases in between. CDR1 is SGDLS and CDR2 is YYNGEE in the germline V gene. This CDR3 spans 15 amino acids. The CDR3: CASSPYRSHKGEQFF. Here the CDR3 DNA reads TGTGCCAGCAGCCCATACCGGTCCCATAAGGGCGAGCAGTTCTTC.

The J gene is TRBJ2-2, the V gene TRBV7-2, with 8 bases that match TRBD2. There are 17 residues in the CDR3. After removal of 3 bases from V and 0 bases from J, the junction contained 6 bases not matched to a gene. Germline loops: CDR1 SGHTA, CDR2 FQGNSA. DNA for the CDR3: TGTGCCAGCAGCTTCCCCGCGGGAGGCCCGAACACCGGGGAGCTGTTTTTT. Protein product: CASSFPAGGPNTGELFF.

This clonotype was picked up a small number of times. V and J are TRBV2 and TRBJ2-7, with D tentatively TRBD1 (6 bases). Trimming left V 1 base short and J 5 bases short, with 12 bases between. Per germline, CDR1 SNHLY and CDR2 FYNNEI. The CDR3 loop spans 14 amino acids. CDR3 DNA: TGTGCCAGCAGTGAAGGAAGGGGGTACGACGAGCAGTACTTC. Protein product: CASSEGRGYDEQYF.

Here the CDR3 reads CASSSRSGRAIDTQYF. The CDR3 coding sequence is TGTGCCAGCAGCTCTCGTAGCGGGAGGGCGATCGACACGCAGTATTTT. The chain recombines TRBV6-5 with TRBJ2-3, with 11 nucleotides matching TRBD2. V dropped 6 bases and J dropped 9; count of bases not matched to a gene: 14. This CDR3 comprises 16 residues. The V gene's germline CDR1 is MNHEY and CDR2 SVGAGI.

This chain connects TRBV10-2 to TRBJ1-5, with D maybe TRBD1 (5 bases). Per the germline V gene, CDR1 is WSHSY and CDR2 is SAAADI. Trimming removed 4 bases from V and 5 bases from J, with 12 bases in between. CDR3 length: 14 residues. The chain's CDR3 is CASSGTLADQPQHF. The CDR3 DNA reads TGCGCCAGCAGTGGGACACTTGCGGATCAGCCCCAGCATTTT.

This clonotype has just a few counts. The chain links TRBV6-6 to TRBJ1-5, with unresolved D. Trimming shortened V by 2 bases and J by 6 bases, and 5 bases separated the two germline ends. This CDR3 has 12 residues. CDR1 MNHNY and CDR2 SVGAGI come from the germline V gene (reference sequence). In DNA form, the CDR3 reads TGTGCCAGCAGTTACATGGCTCAGCCCCAGCATTTT. As protein: CASSYMAQPQHF.

DNA of the CDR3: TGTGCCTGGCGGCCGTGGAGATTGGGAAAACTGTTTTTT. Translation gives CAWRPWRLGKLFF. The chain has TRBV30 and TRBJ1-4; D not resolved. V was trimmed by 5 bases and J by 10 bases, leaving 17 bases between them. The CDR3 extends over 13 amino acids. In germline, CDR1 is GTSNPN, CDR2 SVGIG (reference sequence).

The chain uses TRBV4-2 and TRBJ2-7; tentatively, D is TRBD2 (5 bases). The CDR3 sequence is 16 residues long. The germline V gene encodes CDR1 LGHNA and CDR2 YNFKEQ. V was clipped by 0 bases and J by 3 bases, with 15 bases between them. CDR3 region: CASSQDRRGSNYEQYF. CDR3 in DNA: TGTGCCAGCAGCCAAGATCGAAGAGGGTCCAACTACGAGCAGTACTTC.